The next 17 T cell receptor beta chains were all read from a single sample in a study of blood T cell repertoires in COVID-19. Repertoires were generated with immunoSEQ multiplex PCR, while TCRdb's copy carries only in-frame clones and drops some. The sample gives roughly 210,000 clones, under 90% of which show up once; about 10% is in the top ten. The sample consisted of peripheral blood. The receptors shown here come from a woman of 80 years or more with COVID-19, enrolled during active disease.

The rearrangement uses TRBV5-1 and TRBJ2-1; tentatively, D is TRBD2 (5 bases). This CDR3 contains 14 residues. Trimming stripped 0 bases from V and 12 bases from J, with 16 bases between. Germline-derived CDR1 and CDR2 are SGHRS and YFSETQ. Written as DNA, the CDR3 is TGCGCCAGCAGCTTGGGGGTAGTGGGAGAGGGGCAGTTCTTC. This gives the protein CASSLGVVGEGQFF.

The chain employs TRBV7-3 and TRBJ2-5; TRBD1 is a possible D gene (6 bases). CDR1 is SGHTA, CDR2 FQGTGA, per germline. V dropped 4 bases and J dropped 3 bases, with 9 bases sitting between them. CDR3 size: 13 residues. The CDR3 nucleotides read TGTGCCAGCAGCTACGGACAGAAAGAGACCCAGTACTTC. Protein sequence: CASSYGQKETQYF. Filled out from reference TRBV7-3 and TRBJ2-5, the complete variable domain reads GAGVSQTPSNKVTEKGKYVELRCDPISGHTALYWYRQSLGQGPEFLIYFQGTGAADDSGLPNDRFFAVRPEGSVSTLKIQRTERGDSAVYLCASSYGQKETQYFGPGTRLLVL.

This chain joins TRBV5-1 and TRBJ1-4, with a possible D match to TRBD1 (5 bases). The CDR3 is 15 residues long. Trimming shortened V by 4 bases and J by 8 bases, and 18 bases separated the two germline ends. Germline V gene lookup returns CDR1 SGHRS and CDR2 YFSETQ. CDR3 region: CASSPESGLREKLFF. CDR3 bases: TGCGCCAGCAGCCCGGAGTCGGGACTGCGGGAAAAACTGTTTTTT.

V and J are TRBV19 and TRBJ2-3, with 9 nucleotides matching TRBD2. V lost 7 bases, J lost 0 bases, and 5 bases stayed unmatched. CDR3 size: 15 residues. Germline V gives CDR1 LNHDA, CDR2 SQIVND (reference sequence). The CDR3 DNA reads TGTGCCAGTACCTCTACTAGCGGGAGCACAGATACGCAGTATTTT. Translating it yields CASTSTSGSTDTQYF.

The J gene is TRBJ2-1, the V gene TRBV11-3; perhaps TRBD2 as D (6 bases). Germline values: CDR1 SGHNT, CDR2 YENEEA. This CDR3 is 16 amino acids long. Trimming removed 4 bases from V and 2 bases from J, with 15 bases in between. CDR3 sequence: CASSSSGAGTYNEQFF. In DNA form, the CDR3 reads TGTGCCAGCAGCTCCAGTGGGGCGGGGACCTACAATGAGCAGTTCTTC.

The CDR3 nucleotides read TGTGCCAGCAGCCTATCGTCTAGCTCCCAAGAGACCCAGTACTTC. It translates to CASSLSSSSQETQYF. The chain has TRBV7-9 and TRBJ2-5, with D perhaps TRBD2 (5 bases). The CDR3 has 15 amino acids. Trimming shortened V by 5 bases and J by 1 base, and 14 bases separated the two germline ends. Germline-derived CDR1 and CDR2 are SEHNR and FQNEAQ (reference sequence).

The V gene is TRBV28, the J gene TRBJ1-6; no clear D gene. The CDR3 runs to 14 residues. V was pared by 2 bases and J by 3 bases, with 5 bases between. Germline V CDR1 and CDR2: MDHEN, SYDVKM. The CDR3 reads CASSLANYNSPLHF. The CDR3 DNA follows: TGTGCCAGCAGTTTAGCTAACTATAATTCACCCCTCCACTTT.

This clone came up once. The chain couples TRBV14 to TRBJ2-4; possibly TRBD2 for D (5 bases). This CDR3 region has 17 residues. V lost 3 bases, J lost 2 bases, and 17 bases lay in between. Germline V gene sequence: CDR1 SGHDN, CDR2 FVKESK. For the CDR3, the DNA is TGTGCCAGCAGCCATTACGGGCCGGGGATGTCCAAAAACATTCAGTACTTC. Protein product: CASSHYGPGMSKNIQYF.

This clone was seen once. V gene TRBV4-2 combines with J gene TRBJ2-2; TRBD2 agrees at 11 bases. Germline V gives CDR1 LGHNA, CDR2 YNFKEQ. This CDR3 has 15 amino acids. The J segment lost 6 bases and the V segment lost 0 bases, leaving 0 bases of the junction unmatched. The CDR3 here is CASSQELAGAGELFF. The CDR3 coding sequence is TGTGCCAGCAGCCAAGAACTAGCGGGAGCCGGGGAGCTGTTTTTT.

This rearrangement joins TRBV6-5 to TRBJ2-7, with TRBD2 identical over 12 bases. This CDR3 is built from 14 residues. Germline loops: CDR1 MNHEY, CDR2 SVGAGI. Trimming removed 9 bases from V and 5 bases from J; junction bases left unmatched: 8. CDR3 loop: CASRWTSGNNEQYV. In DNA form, the CDR3 reads TGTGCCAGTCGGTGGACTAGCGGGAATAACGAGCAGTACGTC.

The genes are TRBV6-5 and TRBJ1-1; maybe TRBD1 (5 bases). From germline, CDR1 is MNHEY and CDR2 SVGAGI. V was cut by 6 bases and J by 1 base, with 12 bases left in between. This CDR3 has 14 residues. For the CDR3, the DNA is TGTGCCAGCAGCCCCCCGGGGGGGAACACTGAAGCTTTCTTT. Protein sequence: CASSPPGGNTEAFF.

The rearrangement uses TRBV11-3 and TRBJ2-5; a weak D match, TRBD1 (7 bases). The V gene's germline CDR1 is SGHNT and CDR2 YENEEA. V was pared by 4 bases and J by 7 bases, with 16 bases between. CDR3 size: 14 residues. DNA of the CDR3: TGTGCCAGCAGCTCCACTAGACAGGGAGGGACCCAGTACTTC. This encodes CASSSTRQGGTQYF.

The chain combines TRBV28 with TRBJ1-2, with a weak D call TRBD1 (5 bases). This CDR3 spans 16 amino acids. CDR1 is MDHEN and CDR2 is SYDVKM in the germline V gene. V was pared by 6 bases and J by 4 bases, with 21 bases between. The CDR3 nucleotides read TGTGCCAGCAGGCCAAGCGGAGGGTTGGGGGGCTATGGCTACACCTTC. Translating it yields CASRPSGGLGGYGYTF.

The chain uses TRBV2 and TRBJ1-1, with a tentative D call TRBD1 (5 bases). The CDR3 has 14 residues. V was pared by 7 bases and J by 1 base, with 13 bases between. The germline gives CDR1 SNHLY, CDR2 FYNNEI. CDR3 DNA: TGTGCCAGCAAAGAAGGGGTCGGGAACACTGAAGCTTTCTTT. It codes for CASKEGVGNTEAFF.

This clone was detected only once. The chain uses TRBV28 and TRBJ1-1, with 8 bases that match TRBD1. From germline, CDR1 is MDHEN and CDR2 SYDVKM. V lost 8 bases, J lost 4 bases, and 6 bases stayed unmatched. The CDR3 has 13 amino acids. The CDR3 region is CASSLRGLTEAFF. CDR3 DNA: TGTGCCAGCTCGCTCAGGGGGCTCACTGAAGCTTTCTTT.

The V gene is TRBV3-1 (or the pseudogene TRBV3-2), the J gene TRBJ2-5, with TRBD2 matching 8 bases. V was clipped by 4 bases and J by 8 bases; unmatched bases: 15. CDR1 is LGHDT and CDR2 is YNNKEL in the germline V gene (reference sequence). CDR3 size: 16 residues. The CDR3 sequence is CASSRPRSGGSATQYF. CDR3 bases: TGTGCCAGCAGCCGGCCGAGGAGCGGGGGATCGGCAACCCAGTACTTC.

The chain has TRBV15 and TRBJ1-5; 7 bases fit TRBD1. The CDR3 loop spans 16 amino acids. V trimming: 1 base; J trimming: 10 bases; junction bases outside the gene matches: 13. Per germline, CDR1 LNHNV and CDR2 YYDKDF (reference sequence). CDR3 protein: CATSRGSPGQITPQHF. DNA for the CDR3: TGTGCCACCAGCAGAGGTTCCCCGGGACAGATTACACCCCAGCATTTT. Full variable domain (outside the CDR3, taken from reference TRBV15 and TRBJ1-5): DAMVIQNPRYQVTQFGKPVTLSCSQTLNHNVMYWYQQKSSQAPKLLFHYYDKDFNNEADTPDNFQSRRPNTSFCFLDIRSPGLGDTAMYLCATSRGSPGQITPQHFGDGTRLSIL.